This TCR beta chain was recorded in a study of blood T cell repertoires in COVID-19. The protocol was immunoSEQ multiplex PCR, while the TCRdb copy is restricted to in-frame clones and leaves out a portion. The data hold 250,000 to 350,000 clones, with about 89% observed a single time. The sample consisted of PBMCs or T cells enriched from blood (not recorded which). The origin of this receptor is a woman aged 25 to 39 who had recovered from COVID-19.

The CDR3: CASSPWALSNQPQHF. Here the CDR3 DNA reads TGTGCCAGCAGCCCCTGGGCCCTGAGCAATCAGCCCCAGCATTTT. The chain links TRBV5-6 to TRBJ1-5; no clear D. Germline-derived CDR1 and CDR2 are SGHDT and YYEEEE. This CDR3 is 15 amino acids long. V gave up 4 bases and J gave up 1 base, with 12 bases separating them.